Listed below are T cell receptor beta chains from one sample, sequenced in a study of blood T cell repertoires in COVID-19. Assay: immunoSEQ multiplex PCR; the TCRdb copy retains only in-frame clones and omits some. Of under 200,000 clones in the sample, roughly 80% were seen once. The sample taken for sequencing was peripheral blood. The origin of the receptors is a human donor in a cohort sampled during active COVID-19. Both conserved end residues are part of each CDR3. D genes are given only for firm matches. Expanded clones are given a class, and other clones once, few, many or no size at all.

j_gene: TRBJ1-2; d_gene: TRBD1; v_gene: TRBV3-1/TRBV3-2; abundance: .; CDR3aa: CASSQPGTGVYNYGYTF; CDR3nt: TGTGCCAGCAGCCAACCCGGGACAGGGGTCTATAACTATGGCTACACCTTC
j_gene: TRBJ1-6; d_gene: .; v_gene: TRBV7-2; abundance: .; CDR3aa: CASSLVPVRPLHF; CDR3nt: TGTGCCAGCAGCTTAGTTCCCGTGAGGCCCCTCCACTTT
j_gene: TRBJ2-6; d_gene: .; v_gene: TRBV7-9; abundance: .; CDR3aa: CASSLQTVSSGANVLTF; CDR3nt: TGTGCCAGCAGCTTGCAGACAGTGAGCTCTGGGGCCAACGTCCTGACTTTC
j_gene: TRBJ2-1; d_gene: .; v_gene: TRBV4-3; abundance: .; CDR3aa: CASSQEWAGLGGSEQFF; CDR3nt: TGCGCCAGCAGCCAAGAATGGGCCGGGCTTGGGGGGAGTGAGCAGTTCTTC
j_gene: TRBJ2-7; d_gene: .; v_gene: TRBV5-1; abundance: .; CDR3aa: CASAGRGPYEQYF; CDR3nt: TGCGCCAGCGCGGGCAGGGGACCCTACGAGCAGTACTTC
j_gene: TRBJ1-1; d_gene: .; v_gene: TRBV2; abundance: .; CDR3aa: CASSESVGGLLNTEAFF; CDR3nt: TGTGCCAGCAGTGAATCGGTGGGGGGACTTCTGAACACTGAAGCTTTCTTT
j_gene: TRBJ1-1; d_gene: .; v_gene: TRBV28; abundance: .; CDR3aa: CASNKQPSPEAFF; CDR3nt: TGTGCCAGCAATAAACAGCCTTCCCCTGAAGCTTTCTTT
j_gene: TRBJ1-5; d_gene: .; v_gene: TRBV28; abundance: .; CDR3aa: CASTMVRGGNQPQHF; CDR3nt: TGTGCCAGCACCATGGTTCGGGGGGGCAATCAGCCCCAGCATTTT
j_gene: TRBJ2-7; d_gene: TRBD1; v_gene: TRBV4-3; abundance: .; CDR3aa: CASSQARTGGSYEQYF; CDR3nt: TGCGCCAGCAGCCAAGCCCGGACAGGGGGCTCCTACGAGCAGTACTTC
j_gene: TRBJ2-5; d_gene: TRBD2; v_gene: TRBV5-1; abundance: .; CDR3aa: CASSFGGVGGGETQYF; CDR3nt: TGCGCCAGCAGCTTTGGGGGGGTAGGCGGAGGAGAGACCCAGTACTTC
j_gene: TRBJ2-3; d_gene: TRBD2; v_gene: TRBV25-1; abundance: .; CDR3aa: CASSSRTSGLTDTQYF; CDR3nt: TGTGCCAGCAGTTCAAGGACTAGCGGCCTCACAGATACGCAGTATTTT
j_gene: TRBJ2-7; d_gene: .; v_gene: TRBV18; abundance: .; CDR3aa: CASSLRGPDPAGWEQYF; CDR3nt: TGTGCCAGCTCACTCCGGGGACCGGACCCTGCGGGATGGGAGCAGTACTTC
j_gene: TRBJ1-1; d_gene: TRBD1; v_gene: TRBV28; abundance: .; CDR3aa: CASSLPRQGNTEAFF; CDR3nt: TGTGCCAGCAGTTTGCCTAGACAGGGGAACACTGAAGCTTTCTTT
j_gene: TRBJ2-3; d_gene: TRBD1; v_gene: TRBV2; abundance: .; CDR3aa: CASSGQGSTDTQYF; CDR3nt: TGTGCCAGCAGTGGACAGGGATCCACAGATACGCAGTATTTT
j_gene: TRBJ1-1; d_gene: .; v_gene: TRBV5-1; abundance: .; CDR3aa: CASSLGQTNTEAFF; CDR3nt: TGCGCCAGCAGCTTGGGACAAACGAACACTGAAGCTTTCTTT
j_gene: TRBJ2-7; d_gene: TRBD1; v_gene: TRBV14; abundance: few; CDR3aa: CASSLTGKQYF; CDR3nt: TGTGCCAGCAGTCTGACAGGGAAGCAGTACTTC
j_gene: TRBJ1-1; d_gene: .; v_gene: TRBV7-6; abundance: .; CDR3aa: CASSQQGNTEAFF; CDR3nt: TGTGCCAGCAGCCAACAGGGGAACACTGAAGCTTTCTTT
j_gene: TRBJ1-6; d_gene: .; v_gene: TRBV7-9; abundance: .; CDR3aa: CASSPILLSLHF; CDR3nt: TGTGCCAGCAGCCCGATTTTGCTATCCCTCCACTTT
j_gene: TRBJ1-3; d_gene: TRBD1; v_gene: TRBV11-2; abundance: .; CDR3aa: CASSYRDRDSGNTIYF; CDR3nt: TGTGCCAGCAGCTACCGGGACAGGGATTCTGGAAACACCATATATTTT
j_gene: TRBJ1-1; d_gene: TRBD1; v_gene: TRBV6-2/TRBV6-3; abundance: .; CDR3aa: CASSYPGTGSPNTEAFF; CDR3nt: TGTGCCAGCAGTTACCCTGGGACAGGGAGTCCGAACACTGAAGCTTTCTTT
j_gene: TRBJ2-5; d_gene: .; v_gene: TRBV5-1; abundance: .; CDR3aa: CASSLAGRSQETQYF; CDR3nt: TGCGCCAGCAGCTTGGCAGGCCGATCCCAAGAGACCCAGTACTTC
j_gene: TRBJ1-1; d_gene: .; v_gene: TRBV6-5; abundance: .; CDR3aa: CASSYRYQTGSTEAFF; CDR3nt: TGTGCCAGCAGTTACCGATATCAGACAGGTTCGACTGAAGCTTTCTTT
j_gene: TRBJ1-2; d_gene: .; v_gene: TRBV29-1; abundance: .; CDR3aa: CSVHVGVIGGYTF; CDR3nt: TGCAGCGTTCATGTAGGGGTAATAGGTGGCTACACCTTC
j_gene: TRBJ2-6; d_gene: .; v_gene: TRBV5-1; abundance: once; CDR3aa: CASSLGAAGANVLTF; CDR3nt: TGCGCCAGCAGCTTGGGGGCAGCCGGGGCCAACGTCCTGACTTTC
j_gene: TRBJ2-3; d_gene: .; v_gene: TRBV6-6; abundance: few; CDR3aa: CASSPPGTDTQYF; CDR3nt: TGTGCCAGCAGTCCACCGGGGACAGATACGCAGTATTTT
j_gene: TRBJ2-5; d_gene: TRBD2; v_gene: TRBV6-2/TRBV6-3; abundance: .; CDR3aa: CASSYAGGWSQYF; CDR3nt: TGTGCCAGCAGTTACGCGGGAGGGTGGTCCCAGTACTTC
j_gene: TRBJ2-7; d_gene: .; v_gene: TRBV18; abundance: .; CDR3aa: CASSPPPAWRVYEQYF; CDR3nt: TGTGCCAGCTCACCTCCCCCCGCATGGAGGGTTTACGAGCAGTACTTC
j_gene: TRBJ2-5; d_gene: TRBD2; v_gene: TRBV5-1; abundance: .; CDR3aa: CASSSSGRAEETQYF; CDR3nt: TGCGCCAGCAGCTCTAGCGGGAGGGCCGAGGAGACCCAGTACTTC
j_gene: TRBJ2-3; d_gene: .; v_gene: TRBV6-1; abundance: .; CDR3aa: CASSERQGTDTQYF; CDR3nt: TGTGCCAGCAGTGAACGACAGGGCACAGATACGCAGTATTTT
j_gene: TRBJ1-2; d_gene: .; v_gene: TRBV6-2/TRBV6-3; abundance: .; CDR3aa: CASSPGGNYGYTF; CDR3nt: TGTGCCAGCAGTCCCGGGGGGAACTATGGCTACACCTTC
j_gene: TRBJ1-1; d_gene: TRBD1; v_gene: TRBV12-3/TRBV12-4; abundance: .; CDR3aa: CASRGQGETEAFF; CDR3nt: TGTGCCAGCAGGGGACAGGGGGAAACTGAAGCTTTCTTT
j_gene: TRBJ2-5; d_gene: TRBD2; v_gene: TRBV27; abundance: .; CDR3aa: CASSLWGGQETQYF; CDR3nt: TGTGCCAGCAGCCTGTGGGGGGGGCAAGAGACCCAGTACTTC
j_gene: TRBJ2-2; d_gene: .; v_gene: TRBV7-2; abundance: .; CDR3aa: CASSLGGSPGELFF; CDR3nt: TGTGCCAGCAGCTTAGGGGGCAGTCCCGGGGAGCTGTTTTTT
j_gene: TRBJ2-7; d_gene: .; v_gene: TRBV19; abundance: few; CDR3aa: CASSIARRPYEQYF; CDR3nt: TGTGCCAGTAGTATAGCCCGGAGACCCTACGAGCAGTACTTC
j_gene: TRBJ1-2; d_gene: .; v_gene: TRBV27; abundance: .; CDR3aa: CASSLDSHNYGYTF; CDR3nt: TGTGCCAGCAGTCTGGACAGCCATAACTATGGCTACACCTTC
j_gene: TRBJ2-7; d_gene: TRBD1; v_gene: TRBV27; abundance: .; CDR3aa: CASRVTGTAFYEQYF; CDR3nt: TGTGCCAGCAGGGTTACGGGGACAGCTTTCTACGAGCAGTACTTC
j_gene: TRBJ1-2; d_gene: .; v_gene: TRBV7-9; abundance: few; CDR3aa: CASSLETTNYGYTF; CDR3nt: TGTGCCAGCAGCTTGGAGACTACTAACTATGGCTACACCTTC